This T cell receptor beta chain is from a study of T-cell memory formation after mild COVID-19. The ends were cut back, 5 bases at V and 0 bases at J, with 8 bases in the middle. The CDR3 loop spans 13 amino acids. Germline V gene data show CDR1 as GTSNPN and CDR2 as SVGIG (reference sequence). It was 5'RACE with constant-segment primers that produced the TCR alpha and TCR beta cDNA libraries, which carried sample barcodes and UMIs. TCRdb called the 5' RACE reads again in MiXCR, with one record for every CDR3 protein. This table holds 400,000 to 550,000 distinct CDR3 sequences, roughly 25% found once.

V and J are TRBV30 and TRBJ2-1; tentative D call: TRBD1 (6 bases). The sample was PBMCs or a T cell subset sorted from them (not recorded which). This TCR was sampled from an adult woman who had mild COVID-19 (a few samples of this study predate the infection). Cell type and time point are not known. This CDR3 is CAWDRSSYNEQFF. In DNA form, the CDR3 reads TGTGCCTGGGACAGGAGCTCCTACAATGAGCAGTTCTTC. The full variable domain, its missing parts supplied by reference TRBV30 and TRBJ2-1, is SQTIHQWPATLVQPVGSPLSLECTVEGTSNPNLYWYRQAAGRGLQLLFYSVGIGQISSEVPQNLSASRPQDRQFILSSKKLLLSDSGFYLCAWDRSSYNEQFFGPGTRLTVL.